A selection of T cell receptor beta chains follows, all from one sample in a study of T cells in Graves' hyperthyroidism and ophthalmopathy. TCRdb re-derived calls from the multiplex PCR reads in MiXCR, one entry per CDR3 protein. The profile shows over 350,000 distinct CDR3 sequences, approximately 14% of them singletons. Input material: blood. These receptors all stem from a man aged 18 to 30 with Graves' ophthalmopathy. CDR3s include the opening cysteine and the closing phenylalanine or tryptophan. The D gene is left open where the match is weak. Part of the rows lack a size; the others show once, few, many or a class for expanded clones.

D gene | J gene | V gene | clone size | CDR3 protein | CDR3 DNA
NA | TRBJ2-3 | TRBV11-2 | once | CASSFYICSAAGGQDTQYF | NA
TRBD1 | TRBJ2-7 | TRBV25-1 | NA | CASSGGQGDYEQYF | TGTGCCAGCAGTGGGGGACAGGGTGATTACGAGCAGTACTTC
NA | TRBJ2-7 | TRBV12-3/TRBV12-4 | many | CASSFGQGFEQYF | TGTGCCAGCAGTTTCGGCCAGGGATTTGAGCAGTACTTC
NA | TRBJ2-1 | TRBV5-1 | few | CASSSGTGEALDGEQFF | TGCGCCAGCAGCTCCGGTACAGGAGAAGCCCTTGACGGGGAGCAGTTCTTC
NA | TRBJ2-1 | TRBV3-1 | many | CASSLTAADEQFF | TGTGCCAGCAGCCTCACGGCGGCGGATGAGCAGTTCTTC
NA | TRBJ1-4 | TRBV9 | NA | CASTPSAGANEKLFF | TGTGCCAGCACTCCTTCAGCAGGGGCAAATGAAAAACTGTTTTTT
NA | TRBJ2-1 | TRBV6-4 | many | CASSDTTGGWLAGPRGDNEQFF | TGTGCCAGCAGTGATACGACAGGGGGGTGGCTAGCGGGGCCCCGGGGTGACAATGAGCAGTTCTTC
TRBD2 | TRBJ2-3 | TRBV6-1 | many | CASKLNSGGGSDTQYF | TGTGCCAGCAAGTTGAATAGCGGGGGAGGATCAGATACGCAGTATTTT
NA | TRBJ2-7 | TRBV2 | many | CASSEAGNSYEQYF | TGTGCCAGCAGTGAAGCGGGGAACTCCTACGAGCAGTACTTC
TRBD1 | TRBJ1-2 | TRBV6-1 | few | CASSSGTGVSF | TGTGCCAGCAGCTCCGGGACAGGGGTCTCCTTC
TRBD2 | TRBJ2-1 | TRBV9 | few | CASSVASGHNEQFF | TGTGCCAGCAGCGTGGCTAGCGGACACAATGAGCAGTTCTTC
NA | TRBJ2-1 | TRBV7-2 | many | CASSLEGRSQFF | TGTGCCAGCAGCTTAGAAGGCAGATCACAGTTCTTC
NA | TRBJ1-2 | TRBV4-1 | few | CASSPEAGITYGYTF | TGCGCCAGCAGCCCAGAGGCAGGGATCACCTATGGCTACACCTTC
NA | TRBJ2-6 | TRBV7-6 | few | CASSLDRALSSGANVLTF | TGTGCCAGCAGCTTAGACAGGGCCCTGAGCTCTGGGGCCAACGTCCTGACTTTC
NA | TRBJ2-1 | TRBV15 | many | CATSSESRTTPYNEQFF | TGTGCCACCAGCAGCGAGTCCCGAACCACACCGTACAATGAGCAGTTCTTC
NA | TRBJ2-2 | TRBV5-1 | many | CASSGTSNTGELFF | TGCGCCAGCAGTGGGACATCGAACACCGGGGAGCTGTTTTTT
TRBD2 | TRBJ2-5 | TRBV27 | many | CASSFGLAGTQETQYF | TGTGCCAGCAGTTTCGGACTAGCGGGAACTCAAGAGACCCAGTACTTC
TRBD2 | TRBJ2-7 | TRBV3-1 | few | CASSQISGAPGEQYF | TGTGCCAGCAGCCAGATTAGCGGGGCCCCGGGGGAGCAGTACTTC
NA | TRBJ1-2 | TRBV9 | NA | CASSEGTYTF | TGTGCCAGCAGCGAGGGGACCTACACCTTC
TRBD2 | TRBJ2-4 | TRBV9 | NA | CASSLSGGAKNIQYF | TGTGCCAGCAGCCTTAGCGGGGGGGCCAAAAACATTCAGTACTTC
NA | TRBJ1-1 | TRBV3-1 | many | CASSESGQHTEAFF | TGTGCCAGCAGTGAATCCGGACAGCACACTGAAGCTTTCTTT
NA | TRBJ1-5 | TRBV10-3 | NA | CAISESNAQVGNQPQHF | TGTGCCATCAGTGAGTCGAATGCCCAGGTGGGCAATCAGCCCCAGCATTTT
TRBD1 | TRBJ1-5 | TRBV7-9 | many | CASSHGQVQPQHF | TGTGCCAGCAGTCACGGACAGGTCCAACCCCAGCATTTT
NA | TRBJ2-5 | TRBV20-1 | many | CSAHSRQTQYF | TGCAGTGCCCACAGTAGGCAGACCCAGTACTTC
NA | TRBJ1-4 | TRBV27 | NA | CASSYREGEKLFF | TGTGCCAGCAGTTACAGGGAGGGGGAAAAACTGTTTTTT
NA | TRBJ2-3 | TRBV6-1 | NA | CAIGTIESDTQYF | TGTGCCATCGGGACCATAGAGTCAGATACGCAGTATTTT
TRBD2 | TRBJ2-7 | TRBV20-1 | NA | CSARLAGSSYEQYF | TGCAGTGCTAGACTAGCGGGATCGTCCTACGAGCAGTACTTC
NA | TRBJ2-1 | TRBV9 | few | CASSVAPAVGNEQFF | TGTGCCAGCAGCGTAGCCCCAGCGGTGGGTAATGAGCAGTTCTTC
TRBD1 | TRBJ1-3 | TRBV10-3 | few | CAISELQGASGNTIYF | TGTGCCATCAGTGAACTACAGGGGGCGTCCGGAAACACCATATATTTT
NA | TRBJ2-7 | TRBV3-1 | many | CASSQVGGVPYEQYF | TGTGCCAGCAGCCAAGTTGGAGGGGTGCCCTACGAGCAGTACTTC
NA | TRBJ2-7 | TRBV10-2 | many | CASSESGHSYEQYF | TGCGCCAGCAGTGAGTCCGGACACTCCTACGAGCAGTACTTC
TRBD2 | TRBJ2-5 | TRBV9 | few | CASSVAVAGGETQYF | TGTGCCAGCAGCGTAGCGGTAGCGGGAGGAGAGACCCAGTACTTC
NA | TRBJ2-7 | TRBV24-1 | many | CATSGPTGDEQYF | TGTGCCACCAGCGGGCCCACGGGGGACGAGCAGTACTTC
NA | TRBJ2-2 | TRBV2 | many | CASSEAWSGELFF | TGTGCCAGCAGTGAAGCGTGGTCCGGGGAGCTGTTTTTT
TRBD1 | TRBJ1-5 | TRBV18 | many | CASSPPGQGYVQPQHF | TGTGCCAGCTCACCCCCGGGACAGGGGTATGTTCAGCCCCAGCATTTT
TRBD1 | TRBJ1-2 | TRBV19 | few | CASSISGQGYRYTF | TGTGCCAGTAGTATCTCCGGACAGGGGTATCGCTACACCTTC
NA | TRBJ2-2 | TRBV13 | few | CASSLVAFSGELFF | TGTGCCAGCAGCTTAGTGGCTTTCTCCGGGGAGCTGTTTTTT
NA | TRBJ1-6 | TRBV30 | many | CAWDTYYNSPLHF | TGTGCCTGGGACACTTACTATAATTCACCCCTCCACTTT
TRBD1 | TRBJ1-5 | TRBV7-9 | many | CASSFTGADQPQHF | TGTGCCAGCAGCTTTACAGGGGCGGATCAGCCCCAGCATTTT
NA | TRBJ2-1 | TRBV10-3 | few | CAISEVNNEQFF | TGTGCCATCAGTGAGGTCAACAATGAGCAGTTCTTC
NA | TRBJ2-7 | TRBV12-3/TRBV12-4 | many | CASKPGHSYEQYF | TGTGCCAGCAAACCGGGACACTCCTACGAGCAGTACTTC
TRBD2 | TRBJ2-2 | TRBV12-3/TRBV12-4 | many | CASSLGLAGKAGELFF | TGTGCCAGCAGTTTAGGACTAGCGGGGAAGGCCGGGGAGCTGTTTTTT
NA | TRBJ2-1 | TRBV7-3 | many | CASSSSGTPVEQFF | TGTGCCAGCAGCTCCTCGGGGACCCCCGTGGAGCAGTTCTTC
TRBD1 | TRBJ2-7 | TRBV5-1 | many | CASNSDRGVTYEQYF | TGCGCCAGCAATTCGGACAGGGGCGTAACCTACGAGCAGTACTTC
NA | TRBJ2-2 | TRBV2 | many | CASKSTGLGELFF | TGTGCCAGCAAATCAACAGGCCTGGGGGAGCTGTTTTTT
TRBD2 | TRBJ2-1 | TRBV4-1 | NA | CASSVSSGIGNEQFF | TGCGCCAGCAGCGTCAGTAGCGGGATCGGCAATGAGCAGTTCTTC
TRBD2 | TRBJ2-7 | TRBV7-6 | NA | CASRFGGGGDYEQYF | TGTGCCAGCAGATTTGGTGGCGGGGGGGACTACGAGCAGTACTTC
NA | TRBJ1-2 | TRBV5-1 | many | CASSAGRGQINYGYTF | TGCGCCAGCAGCGCCGGCAGAGGCCAGATTAACTATGGCTACACCTTC